The subject of this entry is one T cell receptor beta chain. This sample is part of a study of blood T cell repertoires in COVID-19. Looking at the study overall: Acute-phase and convalescent COVID-19 samples originated in the United States, Italy and Spain. Sample material is recorded as cDNA or gDNA derived from T cells, B-cell-depleted T cells, or PBMCs.

As originally analysed: Amplified reference gene primers provided the basis for estimating nucleated cell counts. Sequencing was performed with immunoSEQ multiplex PCR; in TCRdb, only in-frame clones are kept and a portion is missing. That table gives V, J and clone size, and the DNA gave D and trimming. The table shows some 250,000 clones, with roughly 80% occurring only once. V was pared by 7 bases and J by 4 bases, with 14 bases between. The length of the CDR3 is 13 residues. CDR1 and CDR2 from the germline V gene are SGDLS and YYNGEE. This sequence was found in an older woman with active or convalescent COVID-19. The chain employs TRBV9 and TRBJ1-1, with D possibly matching TRBD1 (5 bases). Sequencing was carried out using peripheral blood. The CDR3 spells CASGGSGGTEAFF. The CDR3 DNA is TGTGCCAGCGGGGGGAGCGGGGGCACTGAAGCTTTCTTT.